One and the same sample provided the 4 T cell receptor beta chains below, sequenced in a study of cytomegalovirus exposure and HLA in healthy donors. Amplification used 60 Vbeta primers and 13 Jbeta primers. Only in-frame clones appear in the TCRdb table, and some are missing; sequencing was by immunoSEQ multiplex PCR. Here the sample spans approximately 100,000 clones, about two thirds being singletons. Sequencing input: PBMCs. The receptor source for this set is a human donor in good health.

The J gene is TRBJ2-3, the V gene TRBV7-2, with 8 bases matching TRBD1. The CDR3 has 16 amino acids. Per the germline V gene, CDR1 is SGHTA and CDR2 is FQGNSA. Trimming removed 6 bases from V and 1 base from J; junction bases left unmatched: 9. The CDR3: CASSPKPGQGTDTQYF. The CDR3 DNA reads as TGTGCCAGCAGTCCAAAACCGGGACAGGGCACAGATACGCAGTATTTT.

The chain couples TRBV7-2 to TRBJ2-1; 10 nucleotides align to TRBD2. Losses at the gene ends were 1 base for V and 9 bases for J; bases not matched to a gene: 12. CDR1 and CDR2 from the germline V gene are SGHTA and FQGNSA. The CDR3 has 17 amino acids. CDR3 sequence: CASSLGSGGAFAGEQFF. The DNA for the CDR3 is TGTGCCAGCAGCTTAGGCAGCGGGGGGGCGTTCGCCGGTGAGCAGTTCTTC.

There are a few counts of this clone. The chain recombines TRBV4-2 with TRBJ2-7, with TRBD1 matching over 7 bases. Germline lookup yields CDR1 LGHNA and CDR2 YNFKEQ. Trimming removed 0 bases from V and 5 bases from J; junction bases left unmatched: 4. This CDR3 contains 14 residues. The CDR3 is CASSQDDRAHEQYF. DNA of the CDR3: TGTGCCAGCAGCCAAGATGACAGGGCGCACGAGCAGTACTTC.

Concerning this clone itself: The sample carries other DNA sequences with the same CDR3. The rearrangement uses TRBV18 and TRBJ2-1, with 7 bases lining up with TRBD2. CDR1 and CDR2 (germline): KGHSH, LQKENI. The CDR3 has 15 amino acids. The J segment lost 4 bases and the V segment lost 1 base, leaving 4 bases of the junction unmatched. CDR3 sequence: CASSPLSGGYNEQFF. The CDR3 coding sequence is TGTGCCAGCTCACCACTATCCGGGGGGTACAATGAGCAGTTCTTC.